The T cell receptor (beta chain) under discussion was sequenced for a study of T cells after yellow fever vaccination. Whole-study results and caveats: Although the secondary response was weaker, it peaked faster, at day 5 versus 15. Subsequent booster samples again held most clones from primary vaccination (96% CD4, about 90% CD8). Contaminants from the bulk population, in the form of abundant clonotypes, could be found in FACS-sorted repertoires.

By 5'RACE template switching, TCR cDNA was produced, with a universal primer site and UMIs added in the process. TCRdb re-derived calls from the 5' RACE reads in MiXCR, one entry per CDR3 protein. The repertoire holds fewer than 350,000 distinct CDR3 sequences, with 8.7% as singletons. This clonotype appeared a few times. The antigen is undetermined. This CDR3 is 15 amino acids long. V dropped 4 bases and J dropped 6 bases, with 16 bases sitting between them. Per germline, CDR1 MGHRA and CDR2 YSYEKL. The sequence was collected from a man aged 18-30 years who received the YFV17D yellow fever vaccine. Sequenced material: PBMCs, taken on the day of the first yellow fever vaccination. This rearrangement joins TRBV4-1 to TRBJ2-1, with D perhaps matching TRBD1 (5 bases). This chain's CDR3 is CASSRPQGNSNEQFF. The CDR3, as DNA: TGCGCCAGCAGCCGACCCCAGGGCAACAGCAATGAGCAGTTCTTC.